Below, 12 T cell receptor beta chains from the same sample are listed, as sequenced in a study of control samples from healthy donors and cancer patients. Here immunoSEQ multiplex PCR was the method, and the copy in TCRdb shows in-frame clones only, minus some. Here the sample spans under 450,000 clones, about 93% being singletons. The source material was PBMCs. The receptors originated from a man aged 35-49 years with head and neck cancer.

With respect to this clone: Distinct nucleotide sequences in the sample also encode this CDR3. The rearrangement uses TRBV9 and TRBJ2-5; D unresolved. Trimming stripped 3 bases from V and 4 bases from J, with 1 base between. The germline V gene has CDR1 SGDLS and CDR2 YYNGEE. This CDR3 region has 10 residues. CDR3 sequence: CASSGETQYF. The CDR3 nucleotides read TGTGCCAGCAGCGGAGAGACCCAGTACTTC.

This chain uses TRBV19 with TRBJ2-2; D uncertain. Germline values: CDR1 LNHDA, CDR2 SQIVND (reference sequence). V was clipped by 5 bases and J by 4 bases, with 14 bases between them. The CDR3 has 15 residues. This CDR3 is CASSAGNEITGELFF. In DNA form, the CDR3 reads TGTGCCAGTAGTGCTGGGAACGAAATCACCGGGGAGCTGTTTTTT.

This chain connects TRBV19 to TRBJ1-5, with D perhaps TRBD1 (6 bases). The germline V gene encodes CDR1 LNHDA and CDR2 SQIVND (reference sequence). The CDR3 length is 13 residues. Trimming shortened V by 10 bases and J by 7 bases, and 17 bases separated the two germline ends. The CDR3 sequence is CATDVMGGQPQHF. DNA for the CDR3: TGTGCCACCGACGTGATGGGGGGCCAGCCCCAGCATTTT.

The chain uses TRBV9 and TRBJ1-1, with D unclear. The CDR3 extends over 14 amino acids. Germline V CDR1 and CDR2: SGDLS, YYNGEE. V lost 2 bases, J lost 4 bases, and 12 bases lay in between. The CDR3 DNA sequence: TGTGCCAGCAGCGTGGACCTCTTTAGCACTGAAGCTTTCTTT. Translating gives CASSVDLFSTEAFF. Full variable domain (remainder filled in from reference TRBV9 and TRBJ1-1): DSGVTQTPKHLITATGQRVTLRCSPRSGDLSVYWYQQSLDQGLQFLIQYYNGEERAKGNILERFSAQQFPDLHSELNLSSLELGDSALYFCASSVDLFSTEAFFGQGTRLTVV.

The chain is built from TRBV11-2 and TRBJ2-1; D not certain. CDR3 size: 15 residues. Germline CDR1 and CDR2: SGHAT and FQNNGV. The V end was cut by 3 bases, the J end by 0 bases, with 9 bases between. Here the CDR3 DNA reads TGTGCCAGCAGCTTGACTCCGAGCTCCTACAATGAGCAGTTCTTC. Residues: CASSLTPSSYNEQFF. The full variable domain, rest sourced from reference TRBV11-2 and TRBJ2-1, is EAGVAQSPRYKIIEKRQSVAFWCNPISGHATLYWYQQILGQGPKLLIQFQNNGVVDDSQLPKDRFSAERLKGVDSTLKIQPAKLEDSAVYLCASSLTPSSYNEQFFGPGTRLTVL.

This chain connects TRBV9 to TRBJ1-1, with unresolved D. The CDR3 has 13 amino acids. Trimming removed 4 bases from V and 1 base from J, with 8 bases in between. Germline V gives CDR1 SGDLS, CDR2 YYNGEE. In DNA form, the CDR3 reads TGTGCCAGCAGCTTCACCTCGAACACTGAAGCTTTCTTT. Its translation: CASSFTSNTEAFF.

CDR3 protein: CAISGDRGRAPYEQYF. The CDR3 coding sequence is TGTGCCATCAGTGGAGACAGGGGGCGCGCCCCCTACGAGCAGTACTTC. V usage is TRBV10-3 and J usage is TRBJ2-7, with 10 bases identical to TRBD1. Germline-derived CDR1 and CDR2 are ENHRY and SYGVKD. There are 16 residues in the CDR3. V lost 4 bases and J lost 2; bases outside the gene matches: 8.

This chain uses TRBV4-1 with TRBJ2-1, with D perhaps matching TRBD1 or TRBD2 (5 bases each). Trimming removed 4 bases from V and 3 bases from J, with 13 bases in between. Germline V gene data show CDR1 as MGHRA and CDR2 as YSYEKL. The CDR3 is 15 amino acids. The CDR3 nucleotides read TGCGCCAGCAGCCTCGAGGGGCGCAACTACAATGAGCAGTTCTTC. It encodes CASSLEGRNYNEQFF.

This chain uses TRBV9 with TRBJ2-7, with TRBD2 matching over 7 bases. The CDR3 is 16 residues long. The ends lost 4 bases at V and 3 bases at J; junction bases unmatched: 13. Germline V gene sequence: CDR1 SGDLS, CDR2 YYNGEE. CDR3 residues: CASSLPTSAGVYEQYF. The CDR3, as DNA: TGTGCCAGCAGCCTCCCCACTAGCGCGGGGGTCTACGAGCAGTACTTC.

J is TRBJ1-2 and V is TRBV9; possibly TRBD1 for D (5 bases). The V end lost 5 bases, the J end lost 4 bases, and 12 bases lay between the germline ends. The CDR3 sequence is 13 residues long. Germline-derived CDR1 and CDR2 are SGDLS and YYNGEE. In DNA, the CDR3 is TGTGCCAGCAGTTACGACAGTAGCTATGGCTACACCTTC. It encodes CASSYDSSYGYTF.

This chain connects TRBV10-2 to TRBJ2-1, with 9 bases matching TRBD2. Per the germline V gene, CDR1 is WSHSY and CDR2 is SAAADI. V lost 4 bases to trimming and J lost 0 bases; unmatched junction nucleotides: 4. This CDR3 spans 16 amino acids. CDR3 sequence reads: CASSGATSGSYNEQFF. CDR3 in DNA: TGCGCCAGCAGTGGTGCGACTAGCGGCTCCTACAATGAGCAGTTCTTC.

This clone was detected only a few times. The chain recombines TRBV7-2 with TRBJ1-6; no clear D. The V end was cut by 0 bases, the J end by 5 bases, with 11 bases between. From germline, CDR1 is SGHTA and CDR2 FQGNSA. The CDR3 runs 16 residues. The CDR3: CASSLASGGNNSPLHF. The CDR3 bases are TGTGCCAGCAGCTTAGCGTCCGGAGGAAATAATTCACCCCTCCACTTT.